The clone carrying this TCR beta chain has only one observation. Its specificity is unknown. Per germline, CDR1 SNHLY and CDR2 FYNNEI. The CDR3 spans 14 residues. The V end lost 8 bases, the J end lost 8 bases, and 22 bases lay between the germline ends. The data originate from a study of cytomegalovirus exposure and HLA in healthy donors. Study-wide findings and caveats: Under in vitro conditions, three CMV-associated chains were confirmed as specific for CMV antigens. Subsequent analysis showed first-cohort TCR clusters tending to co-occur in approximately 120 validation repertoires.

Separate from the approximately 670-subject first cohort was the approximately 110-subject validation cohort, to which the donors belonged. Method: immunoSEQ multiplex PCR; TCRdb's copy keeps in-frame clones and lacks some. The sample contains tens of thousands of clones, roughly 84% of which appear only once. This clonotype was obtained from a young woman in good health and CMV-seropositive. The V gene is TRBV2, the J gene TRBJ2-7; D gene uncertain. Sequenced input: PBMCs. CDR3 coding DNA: TGTGCCAGCCGTCGATCCTACATGACTCGACAGCAGTACTTC. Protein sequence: CASRRSYMTRQQYF.